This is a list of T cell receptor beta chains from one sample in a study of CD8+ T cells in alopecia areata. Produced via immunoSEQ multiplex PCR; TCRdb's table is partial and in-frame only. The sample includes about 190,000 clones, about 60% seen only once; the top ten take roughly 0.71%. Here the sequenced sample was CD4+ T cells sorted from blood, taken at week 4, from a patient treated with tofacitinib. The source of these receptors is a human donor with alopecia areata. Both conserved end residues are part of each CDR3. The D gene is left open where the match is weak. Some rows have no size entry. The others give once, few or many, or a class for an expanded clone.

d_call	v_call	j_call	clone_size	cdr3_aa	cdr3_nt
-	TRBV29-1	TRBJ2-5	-	CSVVRDQETQYF	TGCAGCGTTGTGCGCGATCAAGAGACCCAGTACTTC
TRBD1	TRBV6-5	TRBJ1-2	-	CASSIRGQGGYGYTF	TGTGCCAGCAGTATTAGGGGACAGGGGGGCTATGGCTACACCTTC
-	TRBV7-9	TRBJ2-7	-	CASKKDVHEQYF	TGTGCCAGCAAGAAGGACGTTCACGAGCAGTACTTC
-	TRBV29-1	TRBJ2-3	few	CSVAPTSTDTQYF	TGCAGCGTTGCCCCGACGAGCACAGATACGCAGTATTTT
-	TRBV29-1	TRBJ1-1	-	CSLTSPYTEAFF	TGCAGCCTGACCAGCCCTTACACTGAAGCTTTCTTT
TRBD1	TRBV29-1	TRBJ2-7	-	CSVETLGTGPSYEQYF	TGCAGCGTTGAAACCCTCGGGACAGGCCCCTCCTACGAGCAGTACTTC
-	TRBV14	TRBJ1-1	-	CASSQASGWTEAFF	TGTGCCAGCAGCCAAGCTTCGGGATGGACTGAAGCTTTCTTT
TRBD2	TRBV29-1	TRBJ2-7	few	CSVNSGRAYEQYF	TGCAGCGTTAATAGCGGGAGGGCCTACGAGCAGTACTTC
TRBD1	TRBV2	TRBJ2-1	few	CASSMVQGIGNEQFF	TGTGCCAGCAGTATGGTACAGGGGATCGGCAATGAGCAGTTCTTC
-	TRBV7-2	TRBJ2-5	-	CASLQSYQETQYF	TGTGCCAGCCTCCAGTCGTACCAAGAGACCCAGTACTTC
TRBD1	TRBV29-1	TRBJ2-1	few	CSVSDRGGYNEQFF	TGCAGCGTTTCGGACAGGGGGGGATACAATGAGCAGTTCTTC
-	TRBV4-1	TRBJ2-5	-	CASSQDGRSWETQYF	TGCGCCAGCAGCCAAGACGGCCGTTCATGGGAGACCCAGTACTTC
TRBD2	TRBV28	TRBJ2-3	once	CASSEASGAIADTQYF	TGTGCCAGCAGTGAGGCTAGCGGGGCCATCGCAGATACGCAGTATTTT
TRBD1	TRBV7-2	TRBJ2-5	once	CASRPDRVETQYF	TGTGCCAGCAGACCAGACAGGGTAGAGACCCAGTACTTC
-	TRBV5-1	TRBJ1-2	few	CASSLEAGGYTF	TGCGCCAGCAGCTTGGAGGCCGGTGGCTACACCTTC
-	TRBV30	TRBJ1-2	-	CAWSGDGIGYTF	TGTGCCTGGAGTGGTGACGGGATCGGCTACACCTTC
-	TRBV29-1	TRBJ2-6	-	CSATKSGANVLTF	TGCAGCGCCACAAAATCTGGGGCCAACGTCCTGACTTTC
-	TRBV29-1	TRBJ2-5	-	CSQSGGGGETQYF	TGCAGCCAATCAGGTGGGGGCGGAGAGACCCAGTACTTC
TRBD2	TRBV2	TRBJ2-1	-	CASSGQQASGRGFF	TGTGCCAGCAGTGGTCAGCAGGCGAGCGGGAGGGGGTTCTTC
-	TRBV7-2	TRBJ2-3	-	CASSLGAVTDTQYF	TGTGCCAGCAGCTTAGGGGCGGTCACAGATACGCAGTATTTT
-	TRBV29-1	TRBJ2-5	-	CSVAGLETQYF	TGCAGCGTTGCAGGGCTAGAGACCCAGTACTTC
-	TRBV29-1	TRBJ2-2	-	CSVAWTGELFF	TGCAGCGTCGCTTGGACCGGGGAGCTGTTTTTT